This TCR beta chain was identified in a study of post-analysis software for immune sequencing data. Study background: Patients with relapsing-remitting, secondary progressive and progressive-relapsing multiple sclerosis courses were all represented.

CDR1 and CDR2 (germline): SGHRS, YFSETQ. Trimming pared 6 bases from V and 0 bases from J, leaving 12 bases between. The length of the CDR3 is 14 residues. In regard to this clonotype: The target antigen is unknown.

Unique molecular identifiers had been added to the TCR beta cDNA libraries. Input of about 0.85 to 10 million T cells yielded around 500,000 cDNA molecules. TCRdb used MiXCR to reprocess the PCR reads, holding one entry per CDR3 protein. The sample lists fewer than 700,000 distinct CDR3 sequences, about 40% occurring once. Study-wide findings and caveats: Significantly lower normalized Chao1 diversity was found in patients with multiple sclerosis relative to controls. With TRBV5-6, TRBV5-1 and TRBV20-1 included, about 5 TRBV segments were more frequent in patients than in controls.

The receptor's source is a girl between 10 and 17 years old with multiple sclerosis. The rearrangement joins TRBV5-1 to TRBJ1-1; no definite D call. Sequencing was performed on blood. CDR3 sequence: CASTLDDMNTEAFF. The CDR3 bases are TGCGCCAGCACCCTGGATGACATGAACACTGAAGCTTTCTTT.